This T cell receptor (beta chain) was captured in a study of a mutant IDH1 vaccine in newly diagnosed glioma. Produced via immunoSEQ multiplex PCR; TCRdb's table is partial and in-frame only. The sample contains fewer than 100,000 clones, roughly nine tenths of which appear only once. The CDR3 has 13 amino acids. Trimming removed 3 bases at V and 8 bases at J, with 8 bases between. Germline CDR1 MNHEY, CDR2 SMNVEV (reference sequence). Time point of the sample: week 5, during vaccination. Each vaccine dose was 300 ug of mutant IDH1 20-mer peptide, with topical imiquimod. Turning to this clone: Its cognate antigen is unknown.

Sequencing used PBMCs, obtained from a glioma patient whose treatment included an IDH1 peptide vaccine. This TCR was sampled from a woman between 50 and 59 years old with glioma. This chain links TRBV27 with TRBJ1-6; D remains ambiguous. CDR3 loop: CASSFEVYSPLHF. The CDR3 bases are TGTGCCAGCAGTTTCGAGGTTTATTCACCCCTCCACTTT.